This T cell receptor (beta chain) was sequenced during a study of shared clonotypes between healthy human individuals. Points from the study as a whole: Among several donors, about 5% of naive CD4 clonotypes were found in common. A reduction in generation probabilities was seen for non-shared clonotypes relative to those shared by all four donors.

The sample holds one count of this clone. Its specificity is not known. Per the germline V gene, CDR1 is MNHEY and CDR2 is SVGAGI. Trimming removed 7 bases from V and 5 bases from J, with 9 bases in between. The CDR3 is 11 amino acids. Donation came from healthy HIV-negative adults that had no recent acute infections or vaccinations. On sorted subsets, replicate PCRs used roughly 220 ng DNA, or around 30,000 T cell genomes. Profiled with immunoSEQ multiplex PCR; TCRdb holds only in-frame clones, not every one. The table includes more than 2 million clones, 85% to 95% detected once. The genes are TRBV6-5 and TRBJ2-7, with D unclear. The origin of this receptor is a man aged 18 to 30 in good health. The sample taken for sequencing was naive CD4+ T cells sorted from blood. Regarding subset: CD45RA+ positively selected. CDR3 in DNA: TGTGCCAGCACTCAAGGGCACGAGCAGTACTTC. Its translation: CASTQGHEQYF.